The 32 T cell receptor beta chains below come from one sample, sequenced in a study of blood T cell repertoires in COVID-19. Sequencing was performed with immunoSEQ multiplex PCR; in TCRdb, only in-frame clones are kept and a portion is missing. The data contain more than 250,000 clones, approximately 88% of them seen just once; the ten biggest clones take up around 0.67%. Sequencing was done on a sample of peripheral blood. The receptors come from a human donor in a cohort sampled during active COVID-19.

The chain joins TRBV30 to TRBJ2-7; TRBD1 agrees at 8 bases. J lost 6 bases, V lost 3 bases, and 7 bases had no gene match. This CDR3 spans 13 amino acids. Per the germline V gene, CDR1 is GTSNPN and CDR2 is SVGIG (reference sequence). The chain's CDR3 is CAWRPGGGSEQYF. The CDR3 DNA reads TGTGCCTGGAGGCCAGGGGGCGGTTCCGAGCAGTACTTC.

The rearrangement joins TRBV3-1 (or the pseudogene TRBV3-2) to TRBJ2-5, with D perhaps matching TRBD2 (5 bases). V was clipped by 0 bases and J by 5 bases, with 13 bases between them. The CDR3 contains 15 residues. CDR1 LGHDT and CDR2 YNNKEL come from the germline V gene (reference sequence). The CDR3 sequence: CASSQDWAGGETQYF. The CDR3 bases are TGTGCCAGCAGCCAAGATTGGGCGGGTGGGGAGACCCAGTACTTC.

The rearrangement links TRBV7-8 to TRBJ2-1; a weak D match, TRBD2 (5 bases). The ends were cut back, 3 bases at V and 9 bases at J, with 12 bases in the middle. This CDR3 has 13 residues. Per the germline V gene, CDR1 is SGHVS and CDR2 is FQNEAQ. The CDR3 here is CASSFTARGEQFF. CDR3 coding DNA: TGTGCCAGCAGCTTCACGGCCCGGGGTGAGCAGTTCTTC.

This sequence joins TRBV4-3 and TRBJ2-7, with 8 bases fitting TRBD1. With 0 bases clipped from V and 5 bases from J, the junction kept 0 bases outside the gene matches. The CDR3 totals 13 residues. Germline V CDR1 and CDR2: LGHNA, YSLEER. This CDR3 is CASSQEQGDEQYF. The CDR3 DNA follows: TGCGCCAGCAGCCAAGAACAGGGGGACGAGCAGTACTTC.

V usage is TRBV19 and J usage is TRBJ1-2; D gene unclear. V lost 3 bases, J lost 8 bases, and 7 bases lay in between. The CDR3 runs to 11 residues. The V gene's germline CDR1 is LNHDA and CDR2 SQIVND (reference sequence). CDR3 residues: CASSIAMGYTF. The CDR3 DNA is TGTGCCAGTAGTATTGCTATGGGCTACACCTTC.

In DNA, the CDR3 is TGTGCCAGCAGCCCCAGCGTCTCTGGAAACACCATATATTTT. Translated: CASSPSVSGNTIYF. The chain recombines TRBV3-1 (or the pseudogene TRBV3-2) with TRBJ1-3; D ambiguous. The CDR3 is 14 residues long. V was clipped by 4 bases and J by 0 bases, with 7 bases between them. CDR1 is LGHDT, CDR2 YNNKEL, per germline (reference sequence).

The CDR3 protein is CASSGDRGAYEQYF. For the CDR3, the DNA is TGTGCCAGCAGTGGGGACAGGGGAGCTTACGAGCAGTACTTC. The chain is built from TRBV2 and TRBJ2-7, with 10 bases identical to TRBD1. The CDR3 runs 14 residues. The J segment lost 4 bases and the V segment lost 4 bases, leaving 4 bases of the junction unmatched. CDR1 is SNHLY and CDR2 is FYNNEI in the germline V gene. The full variable domain, completed using reference TRBV2 and TRBJ2-7, is EPEVTQTPSHQVTQMGQEVILRCVPISNHLYFYWYRQILGQKVEFLVSFYNNEISEKSEIFDDQFSVERPDGSNFTLKIRSTKLEDSAMYFCASSGDRGAYEQYFGPGTRLTVT.

The V and J genes are TRBV9 and TRBJ1-2; D not certain. This CDR3 contains 14 residues. Looked up from germline, CDR1 is SGDLS and CDR2 is YYNGEE. Trimming removed 0 bases from V and 5 bases from J, with 11 bases in between. The CDR3 is CASSVEISPYGYTF. CDR3 DNA: TGTGCCAGCAGCGTAGAGATCAGTCCTTATGGCTACACCTTC.

This sequence joins TRBV11-3 and TRBJ2-5; the match to TRBD2 covers 12 bases. The CDR3 covers 20 residues. The germline CDR1 and CDR2 sequences are SGHNT and YENEEA. Germline trimming cut 5 bases from V and 1 base from J; bases unmatched to any gene: 17. The DNA for the CDR3 is TGTGCCAGCAGCCATGCCCCGCCGGCGACTAGCGGGGGAGTCCAAGAGACCCAGTACTTC. Its translation is CASSHAPPATSGGVQETQYF. Using reference TRBV11-3 and TRBJ2-5 for the parts outside the CDR3, the full variable domain is EAGVVQSPRYKIIEKKQPVAFWCNPISGHNTLYWYLQNLGQGPELLIRYENEEAVDDSQLPKDRFSAERLKGVDSTLKIQPAELGDSAVYLCASSHAPPATSGGVQETQYFGPGTRLLVL.

The V and J genes are TRBV9 and TRBJ1-2; 9 positions match TRBD1. J was trimmed by 2 bases and V by 0 bases; bases with no gene match: 2. Germline-derived CDR1 and CDR2 are SGDLS and YYNGEE. The CDR3 is made up of 15 amino acids. The DNA of the CDR3 is TGTGCCAGCAGCGTAGAAGGGACAGGGAACTATGGCTACACCTTC. This sequence encodes CASSVEGTGNYGYTF.

The chain uses TRBV7-9 and TRBJ1-6; D ambiguous. V was cut by 3 bases and J by 3 bases, with 9 bases left in between. CDR3 size: 15 residues. Germline CDR1 reads SEHNR; CDR2 reads FQNEAQ (reference sequence). CDR3 protein: CASSFQSSYNSPLHF. The CDR3 nucleotides are TGTGCCAGCAGCTTCCAGTCTAGCTATAATTCACCCCTCCACTTT.

The rearrangement joins TRBV5-1 to TRBJ2-7; TRBD2 matches at 7 bases. V shed 0 bases, J shed 3 bases, and the junction held 3 bases outside the gene matches. The CDR3 loop spans 14 amino acids. Germline CDR1 SGHRS, CDR2 YFSETQ. CDR3 DNA: TGCGCCAGCAGCTTGGAGCGGGGTGGCTACGAGCAGTACTTC. As protein: CASSLERGGYEQYF.

J is TRBJ2-7 and V is TRBV30; 9 bases line up with TRBD1. This CDR3 spans 14 amino acids. Looked up from germline, CDR1 is GTSNPN and CDR2 is SVGIG (reference sequence). Trimming took 3 bases from V and 4 from J; bases not matched to a gene: 7. The chain's CDR3 is CAWRPTGGGYEQYF. Here the CDR3 DNA reads TGTGCCTGGAGACCAACAGGGGGCGGGTACGAGCAGTACTTC.

V usage is TRBV20-1 and J usage is TRBJ1-2, with a tentative D call TRBD1 (6 bases). The CDR3 extends over 11 amino acids. CDR1 DFQATT and CDR2 SNEGSKA come from the germline V gene (reference sequence). CDR3 sequence reads: CITRGGNGYTF. The CDR3 nucleotides are TGCATTACCAGGGGTGGAAATGGCTACACCTTC.

The chain uses TRBV7-2 and TRBJ2-5, with D perhaps TRBD2 (6 bases). Trimming shortened V by 5 bases and J by 9 bases, and 25 bases separated the two germline ends. CDR3 length equals 16 residues. Germline V gives CDR1 SGHTA, CDR2 FQGNSA. The CDR3 reads CASSTTRGQAVDAQYF. CDR3 sequence (DNA): TGTGCCAGCAGCACCACGCGGGGTCAGGCGGTAGATGCCCAGTACTTC.

V usage is TRBV6-2 or TRBV6-3 and J usage is TRBJ2-5, with 14 positions matching TRBD2. Germline lookup yields CDR1 MNHEY and CDR2 SVGEGT. The CDR3 runs to 16 residues. V trimming: 6 bases; J trimming: 5 bases; junction bases outside the gene matches: 8. The CDR3: CASSQLRLAGGETQYF. The CDR3 DNA reads TGTGCCAGCAGCCAACTTCGACTAGCGGGAGGGGAGACCCAGTACTTC.

On this clone: Other DNA sequences within the sample encode an identical CDR3. The chain links TRBV7-2 to TRBJ2-5; 12 bases are a match to TRBD2. Unmatched junction bases numbered 1, after V lost 4 bases and J lost 1 base. CDR3 length: 15 amino acids. Germline V gene lookup returns CDR1 SGHTA and CDR2 FQGNSA. For the CDR3, the DNA is TGTGCCAGCAGCTCGGGACTAGCGGGCCAAGAGACCCAGTACTTC. Translation: CASSSGLAGQETQYF.

The chain uses TRBV9 and TRBJ1-4, with D possibly matching TRBD1 (5 bases). Trimming took off 4 bases at V and 0 bases at J, with 13 bases between the two ends. This CDR3 spans 16 amino acids. Germline loops: CDR1 SGDLS, CDR2 YYNGEE. CDR3 residues: CASSPSPGTTNEKLFF. The CDR3 nucleotides are TGTGCCAGCAGCCCGTCGCCAGGGACAACTAATGAAAAACTGTTTTTT.

This chain uses TRBV5-1 with TRBJ2-3; D gene unclear. CDR3 length: 16 residues. The germline V and J ends were trimmed by 0 bases and 0 bases, with 11 bases remaining between them. Germline V gives CDR1 SGHRS, CDR2 YFSETQ. The CDR3 DNA reads as TGCGCCAGCAGCTTGGGCCGGAGCCCTAGCACAGATACGCAGTATTTT. This sequence encodes CASSLGRSPSTDTQYF.

The V gene is TRBV7-2, the J gene TRBJ2-6, with D possibly matching TRBD2 (5 bases). The CDR3 sequence is 17 residues long. V was pared by 5 bases and J by 2 bases, with 16 bases between. Looked up from germline, CDR1 is SGHTA and CDR2 is FQGNSA. In DNA form, the CDR3 reads TGTGCCAGCAGCGGCCCTGGGAGTCTCACTGGGGCCAACGTCCTGACTTTC. Encoded protein: CASSGPGSLTGANVLTF.

This chain connects TRBV6-2 or TRBV6-3 to TRBJ1-2; D might be TRBD1 (5 bases). V was cut by 4 bases and J by 5 bases, with 20 bases left in between. There are 16 residues in the CDR3. CDR1 is MNHEY and CDR2 is SVGEGT in the germline V gene. Here the CDR3 reads CASSSDSDPISYGYTF. CDR3 nucleotide sequence: TGTGCCAGCAGTTCCGACAGCGACCCAATTAGTTATGGCTACACCTTC.

The rearrangement links TRBV4-3 to TRBJ1-3; no firm D call. Germline V gene lookup returns CDR1 LGHNA and CDR2 YSLEER. The length of the CDR3 is 16 residues. Trimming stripped 4 bases from V and 0 bases from J, with 13 bases between. CDR3 bases: TGCGCCAGCAGCCTCCAAACGGAGGGCTCTGGAAACACCATATATTTT. The encoded protein is CASSLQTEGSGNTIYF.

The chain joins TRBV29-1 to TRBJ1-3; D ambiguous. Trimming pared 5 bases from V and 2 bases from J, leaving 7 bases between. The CDR3 spans 12 residues. The V gene's germline CDR1 is SQVTM and CDR2 ANQGSEA. CDR3: CSVISAGNTIYF. CDR3 coding DNA: TGCAGCGTTATATCGGCTGGAAACACCATATATTTT.

This clone was observed a single time. J is TRBJ1-1 and V is TRBV20-1, with D uncertain. CDR3 length: 11 amino acids. Trimming removed 3 bases from V and 8 bases from J, with 10 bases in between. From germline, CDR1 is DFQATT and CDR2 SNEGSKA (reference sequence). The DNA for the CDR3 is TGCAGTGCTAGTGACGGGTCCGAAGCTTTCTTT. Amino acids: CSASDGSEAFF.

The rearrangement joins TRBV4-1 to TRBJ1-5; D is uncertain. Germline CDR1 is MGHRA and CDR2 is YSYEKL. The germline V and J ends were trimmed by 9 bases and 9 bases, with 18 bases remaining between them. There are 13 residues in the CDR3. The CDR3 DNA sequence: TGCGCCAGGTCAATCTGGGAGTTGGGGCCCCAGCATTTT. Protein sequence: CARSIWELGPQHF.

The genes are TRBV27 and TRBJ2-7, with 7 bases matching TRBD2. The CDR3 loop spans 13 amino acids. Germline CDR1 MNHEY, CDR2 SMNVEV (reference sequence). Trimming took 6 bases from V and 6 from J; bases not matched to a gene: 8. Here the CDR3 reads CASRYSGSGEQYF. CDR3 coding DNA: TGTGCCAGCAGGTATAGCGGGTCGGGCGAGCAGTACTTC.

V is TRBV6-5 and J is TRBJ2-7, with D possibly matching TRBD1 (5 bases). The CDR3 contains 14 residues. The V gene's germline CDR1 is MNHEY and CDR2 SVGAGI. Trimming stripped 5 bases from V and 2 bases from J, with 13 bases between. DNA for the CDR3: TGTGCCAGCAGTACGACTCGACAGACCTACGAGCAGTACTTC. Translation: CASSTTRQTYEQYF.

This clone appeared a single time. J is TRBJ2-7 and V is TRBV10-3; 7 positions match TRBD2. Germline V gene lookup returns CDR1 ENHRY and CDR2 SYGVKD. Trimming cost V 3 bases and J 7 bases; bases outside gene matches: 9. The CDR3 extends over 14 amino acids. CDR3 nucleotide sequence: TGTGCCATCAGTGAAACGGGAGGTTTTTCAGAGCAGTACTTC. This codes for CAISETGGFSEQYF.

The rearrangement joins TRBV6-6 to TRBJ2-6; 10 bases align to TRBD1. CDR3 length: 20 amino acids. J was trimmed by 0 bases and V by 6 bases; bases with no gene match: 14. Germline CDR1 and CDR2: MNHNY and SVGAGI (reference sequence). The chain's CDR3 is CASSSLTGGVHLSGANVLTF. The DNA for the CDR3 is TGTGCCAGCAGCTCCTTGACAGGGGGCGTTCACCTCTCTGGGGCCAACGTCCTGACTTTC.

V gene TRBV2 combines with J gene TRBJ2-7; D ambiguous. The CDR3 has 12 amino acids. V was shortened by 6 bases and J by 4 bases, with 10 bases between the two germline ends. From germline, CDR1 is SNHLY and CDR2 FYNNEI. In nucleotides, the CDR3 is TGTGCCAGCAGACAAAACGGGTACGAGCAGTACTTC. It is translated as CASRQNGYEQYF.

This rearrangement joins TRBV7-2 to TRBJ1-2; 8 bases map to TRBD1. Germline V gives CDR1 SGHTA, CDR2 FQGNSA. This CDR3 is 15 amino acids long. The V gene end was trimmed by 4 bases and the J gene end by 4 bases; junction bases not matched to a gene: 8. CDR3 amino acids: CASSSQGVYGYGYTF. CDR3 in DNA: TGTGCCAGCAGCTCACAGGGGGTGTATGGCTATGGCTACACCTTC. The variable domain in full, completed from reference TRBV7-2 and TRBJ1-2, reads GAGVSQSPSNKVTEKGKDVELRCDPISGHTALYWYRQSLGQGLEFLIYFQGNSAPDKSGLPSDRFSAERTGGSVSTLTIQRTQQEDSAVYLCASSSQGVYGYGYTFGSGTRLTVV.

The chain is built from TRBV7-9 and TRBJ2-7; D is perhaps TRBD1 (5 bases). From germline, CDR1 is SEHNR and CDR2 FQNEAQ (reference sequence). This CDR3 has 14 amino acids. Trimming left V 2 bases short and J 2 bases short, with 10 bases between. DNA of the CDR3: TGTGCCAGCAGCTTAACACAGGCCGCCTACGAGCAGTACTTC. This codes for CASSLTQAAYEQYF.